These 29 T cell receptor beta chains came from one sample sequenced in a study of T cell responses to AZD1222 COVID-19 vaccine. Sequencing was performed with immunoSEQ multiplex PCR; in TCRdb, only in-frame clones are kept and a portion is missing. The sample has more than 85,000 clones, roughly nine tenths seen once. Sequencing used peripheral blood, obtained on day 0 of AZD1222 vaccination. The source of these receptors is an adult in good health.

The genes are TRBV5-8 and TRBJ1-2; possible D gene TRBD1, 5 bases. The CDR3 totals 14 residues. V dropped 4 bases and J dropped 4 bases, with 14 bases sitting between them. From germline, CDR1 is SGHTS and CDR2 YDEGEE. The CDR3 DNA follows: TGTGCCAGCAGCCCGGACGGACACCTCTATGGCTACACCTTC. The encoded protein is CASSPDGHLYGYTF.

Points on this clone: The same CDR3 is also encoded by other DNA sequences in this sample. CDR3: CAAGDLSTGELFF. DNA for the CDR3: TGTGCCGCCGGGGACCTTTCAACCGGGGAGCTGTTTTTT. The rearrangement joins TRBV18 to TRBJ2-2; D possibly matches TRBD1 or TRBD2 (5 bases each). CDR1 is KGHSH, CDR2 LQKENI, per germline. The V gene lost 11 bases and the J gene lost 5 bases, with 15 bases spanning the gap. This CDR3 contains 13 residues.

CDR3 sequence: CASSLAEAAMKAFF. DNA of the CDR3: TGTGCCAGCAGCTTAGCGGAGGCAGCGATGAAAGCTTTCTTT. The chain links TRBV7-2 to TRBJ1-1; D unresolved. V lost 0 bases to trimming and J lost 9 bases, with 14 bases between them. CDR1 and CDR2 (germline): SGHTA, FQGNSA. The CDR3 extends over 14 amino acids.

This chain links TRBV4-1 with TRBJ2-7; the match to TRBD1 covers 7 bases. The CDR3 runs 16 residues. Trimming cost V 0 bases and J 4 bases; bases outside gene matches: 9. From germline, CDR1 is MGHRA and CDR2 YSYEKL. The CDR3 bases are TGCGCCAGCAGCCAAGATCCATCGGACAGGATTTACGAGCAGTACTTC. This gives the protein CASSQDPSDRIYEQYF.

This clone has a handful of counts. The rearrangement links TRBV19 to TRBJ1-2; D is possibly TRBD1 (6 bases). Per germline, CDR1 LNHDA and CDR2 SQIVND (reference sequence). This CDR3 region has 15 residues. The V end was cut by 6 bases, the J end by 0 bases, with 14 bases between. This chain's CDR3 is CASRARGTPNYGYTF. The CDR3 region has the DNA TGTGCCAGTAGGGCCAGGGGAACTCCTAACTATGGCTACACCTTC.

The chain is built from TRBV6-5 and TRBJ1-1; D is undetermined. CDR1 is MNHEY, CDR2 SVGAGI, per germline. CDR3 length equals 11 residues. Trimming stripped 6 bases from V and 5 bases from J, with 7 bases between. The CDR3 spells CASRGRTEAFF. CDR3 nucleotides: TGTGCCAGCAGAGGGCGGACTGAAGCTTTCTTT.

This clone was seen a handful of times. This chain uses TRBV11-2 with TRBJ2-1; unclear D gene. CDR3 length: 12 amino acids. Germline CDR1 and CDR2: SGHAT and FQNNGV. Trimming removed 5 bases from V and 5 bases from J, with 7 bases in between. The CDR3 DNA reads as TGTGCCAGCAGCCCCGTTAACAATGAGCAGTTCTTC. Translation gives CASSPVNNEQFF. Using reference TRBV11-2 and TRBJ2-1 for the parts outside the CDR3, the full variable domain is EAGVAQSPRYKIIEKRQSVAFWCNPISGHATLYWYQQILGQGPKLLIQFQNNGVVDDSQLPKDRFSAERLKGVDSTLKIQPAKLEDSAVYLCASSPVNNEQFFGPGTRLTVL.

The chain recombines TRBV6-1 with TRBJ1-6; D not resolved. There are 13 residues in the CDR3. Trimming shortened V by 1 base and J by 8 bases, and 6 bases separated the two germline ends. CDR1 is MNHNS and CDR2 is SASEGT in the germline V gene. CDR3 amino acids: CASSEVFHSPLHF. The CDR3 coding sequence is TGTGCCAGCAGTGAAGTCTTCCATTCACCCCTCCACTTT.

The chain carries TRBV6-5 and TRBJ1-2; maybe TRBD1 (6 bases). The V end lost 6 bases, the J end lost 2 bases, and 13 bases lay between the germline ends. This CDR3 has 14 amino acids. In germline, CDR1 is MNHEY, CDR2 SVGAGI. As DNA, the CDR3 is TGTGCCAGCAGCTTCTCGACAGGAAACTATGGCTACACCTTC. Translated: CASSFSTGNYGYTF.

V and J are TRBV4-1 and TRBJ1-6; 9 bases map to TRBD1. CDR1 MGHRA and CDR2 YSYEKL come from the germline V gene. CDR3 length: 17 amino acids. Trimming took 5 bases from V and 0 from J; bases not matched to a gene: 5. Written as DNA, the CDR3 is TGCGCCAGCAGCTCCGGGACAGGGAGCTCCTATAATTCACCCCTCCACTTT. This translates into CASSSGTGSSYNSPLHF.

This CDR3 reads CASSYSGELLRREQYF. Written as DNA, the CDR3 is TGTGCCAGCAGTTATAGCGGGGAACTCCTTCGGCGAGAGCAGTACTTC. This chain uses TRBV2 with TRBJ2-7; 8 nucleotides line up with TRBD2. The CDR3 runs to 16 residues. Germline trimming cut 5 bases from V and 7 bases from J; bases unmatched to any gene: 16. Germline loops: CDR1 SNHLY, CDR2 FYNNEI. Using reference TRBV2 and TRBJ2-7 for the parts outside the CDR3, the full variable domain is EPEVTQTPSHQVTQMGQEVILRCVPISNHLYFYWYRQILGQKVEFLVSFYNNEISEKSEIFDDQFSVERPDGSNFTLKIRSTKLEDSAMYFCASSYSGELLRREQYFGPGTRLTVT.

This clone was seen once. The rearrangement links TRBV7-2 to TRBJ2-3, with a possible D match to TRBD2 (5 bases). This CDR3 spans 14 amino acids. Trimming stripped 3 bases from V and 1 base from J, with 8 bases between. Germline CDR1 SGHTA, CDR2 FQGNSA. The CDR3 coding sequence is TGTGCCAGCAGCTTGGGAGACCGCACAGATACGCAGTATTTT. The encoded protein is CASSLGDRTDTQYF.

The rearrangement joins TRBV7-9 to TRBJ1-1; D may be TRBD1 (6 bases). With 10 bases removed from V and 5 bases from J, the gap between germline ends came to 20 bases. The CDR3 loop spans 14 amino acids. The germline V gene encodes CDR1 SEHNR and CDR2 FQNEAQ (reference sequence). The DNA of the CDR3 is TGTGCCAAACAGAACAGGGAATCTATAACTGAAGCTTTCTTT. Its protein is CAKQNRESITEAFF.

This chain joins TRBV10-1 and TRBJ2-1; 8 bases map to TRBD1. V lost 3 bases and J lost 7; bases outside the gene matches: 8. In germline, CDR1 is WNHNN, CDR2 SYGVQD (reference sequence). The CDR3 loop spans 15 amino acids. CDR3 bases: TGCGCCAGCAGTGAAGGTCAGGGGGCGAGTAATGAGCAGTTCTTC. Its translation: CASSEGQGASNEQFF.

The V call is TRBV19, the J call TRBJ2-1, with D possibly matching TRBD2 (7 bases). The CDR3 covers 15 residues. Germline V CDR1 and CDR2: LNHDA, SQIVND (reference sequence). The V gene lost 3 bases and the J gene lost 2 bases, with 11 bases spanning the gap. The CDR3 loop is CASSIGGPPYNEQFF. DNA for the CDR3: TGTGCCAGTAGTATCGGGGGGCCTCCCTACAATGAGCAGTTCTTC.

V usage is TRBV27 and J usage is TRBJ1-1; perhaps TRBD1 as D (6 bases). The CDR3 sequence is 15 residues long. Germline CDR1 and CDR2: MNHEY and SMNVEV (reference sequence). V lost 5 bases to trimming and J lost 6 bases, with 19 bases between them. CDR3 nucleotides: TGTGCCAGCAGTCCAAAAGCCCCCGACAGGTCTGAAGCTTTCTTT. It encodes CASSPKAPDRSEAFF.

The CDR3 protein is CASSHADSGTGGLGYTF. The CDR3 coding sequence is TGTGCCAGCAGCCACGCTGACTCCGGGACAGGGGGCTTAGGCTACACCTTC. The chain employs TRBV4-2 and TRBJ1-2; 12 bases match TRBD1. From germline, CDR1 is LGHNA and CDR2 YNFKEQ. The CDR3 is made up of 17 amino acids. Trimming at V came to 3 bases and at J to 8 bases, leaving 13 bases not matched to a gene.

V and J are TRBV6-5 and TRBJ1-1, with D tentatively TRBD1 (5 bases). The CDR3 is 15 residues long. V was clipped by 7 bases and J by 0 bases, with 15 bases between them. Germline V gives CDR1 MNHEY, CDR2 SVGAGI. As DNA, the CDR3 is TGTGCCAGCATCTCCGTGGGGGGAATGAACACTGAAGCTTTCTTT. Translated: CASISVGGMNTEAFF.

J is TRBJ1-1 and V is TRBV29-1, with D perhaps TRBD1 (6 bases). V was cut by 7 bases and J by 9 bases, with 21 bases left in between. In germline, CDR1 is SQVTM, CDR2 ANQGSEA. The CDR3 runs 13 residues. The CDR3 protein is CSGEGSGTKKAFF. DNA for the CDR3: TGCAGCGGTGAGGGTTCCGGGACAAAGAAAGCTTTCTTT.

The sample holds one count of this clone. The chain uses TRBV18 and TRBJ2-1; 12 bases align to TRBD2. CDR1 and CDR2 from the germline V gene are KGHSH and LQKENI. The CDR3 has 17 residues. Unmatched junction bases numbered 1, after V lost 0 bases and J lost 1 base. Written as DNA, the CDR3 is TGTGCCAGCTCACCACCACTAGCGGGAGGTTCCTACAATGAGCAGTTCTTC. Translation gives CASSPPLAGGSYNEQFF.

The chain has TRBV5-1 and TRBJ2-3, with 9 bases fitting TRBD1. V shed 1 base, J shed 4 bases, and the junction held 7 bases outside the gene matches. The V gene's germline CDR1 is SGHRS and CDR2 YFSETQ. This CDR3 contains 16 residues. CDR3 residues: CASSLLWDRAADTQYF. The DNA of the CDR3 is TGCGCCAGCAGCTTGTTGTGGGACAGGGCGGCAGATACGCAGTATTTT.

CDR3 residues: CASSRFSGSEKEQFF. The CDR3 region has the DNA TGTGCCAGCTCACGGTTTAGCGGGAGCGAAAAAGAGCAGTTCTTC. The rearrangement uses TRBV18 and TRBJ2-1, with TRBD2 identical over 9 bases. Unmatched junction bases numbered 11, after V lost 4 bases and J lost 10 bases. The CDR3 extends over 15 amino acids. Germline V gene data show CDR1 as KGHSH and CDR2 as LQKENI.

The CDR3 DNA reads TGCAGCGTTGAAGGGCACCTAGCCTGGGGCTACACCTTC. This sequence encodes CSVEGHLAWGYTF. The V and J genes are TRBV29-1 and TRBJ1-2; D remains unclear. Germline assignment: CDR1 SQVTM and CDR2 ANQGSEA. Trimming stripped 1 base from V and 8 bases from J, with 14 bases between. The CDR3 has 13 amino acids.

CDR3 bases: TGTGCCAGCAGCTTACAGGGGGAGACCCAGTACTTC. Amino acids: CASSLQGETQYF. V gene TRBV7-9 combines with J gene TRBJ2-5; D is perhaps TRBD1 (6 bases). CDR1 SEHNR and CDR2 FQNEAQ come from the germline V gene (reference sequence). V dropped 2 bases and J dropped 5 bases, with 6 bases sitting between them. This CDR3 spans 12 amino acids.

The rearrangement joins TRBV12-5 to TRBJ2-7; 7 bases line up with TRBD1. CDR1 is LGHNT and CDR2 is FRNRAP in the germline V gene. The V and J ends lost 5 bases and 9 bases, in that order; junction bases with no gene match: 10. The CDR3 covers 13 residues. The CDR3 loop reads CASGRDSYVAQYF. The CDR3 DNA reads as TGTGCTAGTGGTCGGGACAGCTACGTTGCGCAGTACTTC.

The chain uses TRBV2 and TRBJ1-1; TRBD1 agrees at 10 bases. Germline assignment: CDR1 SNHLY and CDR2 FYNNEI. CDR3 length equals 14 residues. With V trimmed by 6 bases and J by 6 bases, 7 bases remained unmatched. In DNA, the CDR3 is TGTGCCAGCAGCGCCGGACAGGGGGGGGCTGAAGCTTTCTTT. Translating it yields CASSAGQGGAEAFF.

V and J are TRBV12-3 or TRBV12-4 and TRBJ1-1; D unresolved. V lost 6 bases and J 1 base, leaving 9 bases between the germline ends. CDR3 length equals 13 residues. The CDR3 DNA reads TGTGCCAGCAGGGCGAGACAGAACACTGAAGCTTTCTTT. Protein product: CASRARQNTEAFF.

The gene calls are TRBV5-5 and TRBJ1-2; D is possibly TRBD1 (5 bases). V gave up 3 bases and J gave up 7 bases, with 13 bases separating them. The CDR3 covers 13 residues. Germline values: CDR1 SGHKS, CDR2 YYEKEE (reference sequence). This chain's CDR3 is CASSSTFRAGYTF. CDR3 in DNA: TGTGCCAGCAGCTCCACCTTCAGGGCTGGCTACACCTTC. The whole variable domain, remainder taken from reference TRBV5-5 and TRBJ1-2, is DAGVTQSPTHLIKTRGQQVTLRCSPISGHKSVSWYQQVLGQGPQFIFQYYEKEERGRGNFPDRFSARQFPNYSSELNVNALLLGDSALYLCASSSTFRAGYTFGSGTRLTVV.

The chain joins TRBV18 to TRBJ1-5, with D perhaps TRBD1 (6 bases). CDR3 length: 13 residues. Deletions cut 6 bases from V and 7 bases from J, with 13 bases between. Germline loops: CDR1 KGHSH, CDR2 LQKENI. CDR3 DNA: TGTGCCAGCTCCCCTGGGGGCCAGCAGCCCCAGCATTTT. It codes for CASSPGGQQPQHF.